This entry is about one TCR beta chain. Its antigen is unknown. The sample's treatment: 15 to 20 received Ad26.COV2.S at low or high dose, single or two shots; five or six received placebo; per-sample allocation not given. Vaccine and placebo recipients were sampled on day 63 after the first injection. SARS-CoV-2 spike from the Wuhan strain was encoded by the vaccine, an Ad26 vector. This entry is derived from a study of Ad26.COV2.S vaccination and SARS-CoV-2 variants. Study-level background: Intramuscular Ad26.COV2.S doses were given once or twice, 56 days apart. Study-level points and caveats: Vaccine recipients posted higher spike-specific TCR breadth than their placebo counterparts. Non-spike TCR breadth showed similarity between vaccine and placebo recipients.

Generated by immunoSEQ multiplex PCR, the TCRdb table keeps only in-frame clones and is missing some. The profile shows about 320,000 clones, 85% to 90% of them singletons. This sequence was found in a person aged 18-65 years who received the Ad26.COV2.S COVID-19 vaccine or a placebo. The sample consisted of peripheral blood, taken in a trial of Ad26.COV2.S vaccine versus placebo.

Here the CDR3 reads CASSLTGTSGTPNEQFF. The DNA of the CDR3 is TGTGCCAGCAGCTTAACCGGGACTAGCGGGACTCCCAATGAGCAGTTCTTC. The V gene is TRBV7-3, the J gene TRBJ2-1, with TRBD2 matching 13 bases. Germline V gives CDR1 SGHTA, CDR2 FQGTGA. V trimming: 0 bases; J trimming: 6 bases; junction bases outside the gene matches: 5. The CDR3 consists of 17 residues.